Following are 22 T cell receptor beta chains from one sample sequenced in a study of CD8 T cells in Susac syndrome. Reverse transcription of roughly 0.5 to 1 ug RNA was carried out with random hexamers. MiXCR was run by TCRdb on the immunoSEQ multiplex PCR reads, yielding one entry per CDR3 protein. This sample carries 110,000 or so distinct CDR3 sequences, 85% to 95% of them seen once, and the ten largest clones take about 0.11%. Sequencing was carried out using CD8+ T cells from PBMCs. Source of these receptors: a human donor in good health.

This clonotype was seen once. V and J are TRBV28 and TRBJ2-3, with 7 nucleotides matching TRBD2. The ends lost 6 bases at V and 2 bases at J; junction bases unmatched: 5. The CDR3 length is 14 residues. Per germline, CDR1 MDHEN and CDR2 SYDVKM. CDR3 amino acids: CASSPSGFTDTQYF. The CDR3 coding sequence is TGTGCCAGCAGCCCTAGCGGATTCACAGATACGCAGTATTTT.

The CDR3, as DNA: TGTGCCAGCAGCCCCGGCCCTGGGGGGGAGCAGTACTTC. It encodes CASSPGPGGEQYF. The chain combines TRBV7-8 with TRBJ2-7; D possibly corresponds to TRBD2 (6 bases). In germline, CDR1 is SGHVS, CDR2 FQNEAQ. The CDR3 spans 13 residues. The V and J ends lost 5 bases and 7 bases respectively, with 15 bases between them. Looking up the rest from reference TRBV7-8 and TRBJ2-7 gives the full variable domain: GAGVSQSPRYKVAKRGQDVALRCDPISGHVSLFWYQQALGQGPEFLTYFQNEAQLDKSGLPSDRFFAERPEGSVSTLKIQRTQQEDSAVYLCASSPGPGGEQYFGPGTRLTVT.

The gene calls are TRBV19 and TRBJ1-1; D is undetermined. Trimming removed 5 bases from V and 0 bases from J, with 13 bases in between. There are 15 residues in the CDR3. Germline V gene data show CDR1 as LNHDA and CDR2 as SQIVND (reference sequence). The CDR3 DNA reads TGTGCCAGTAGTCTGAGTCGGTCCATGAACACTGAAGCTTTCTTT. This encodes CASSLSRSMNTEAFF.

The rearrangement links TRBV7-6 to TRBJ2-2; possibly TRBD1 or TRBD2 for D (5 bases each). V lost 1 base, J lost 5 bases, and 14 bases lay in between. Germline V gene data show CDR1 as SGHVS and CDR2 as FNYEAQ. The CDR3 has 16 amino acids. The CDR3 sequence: CASSLGIGAITGELFF. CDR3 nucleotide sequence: TGTGCCAGCAGCTTAGGGATCGGGGCAATTACCGGGGAGCTGTTTTTT.

The CDR3 protein is CASGDTSTALNTEAFF. The CDR3 bases are TGTGCCAGCGGCGATACCTCGACAGCTTTGAACACTGAAGCTTTCTTT. This rearrangement joins TRBV2 to TRBJ1-1; D is perhaps TRBD1 (5 bases). CDR3 length: 16 amino acids. Trimming pared 8 bases from V and 0 bases from J, leaving 19 bases between. Germline loops: CDR1 SNHLY, CDR2 FYNNEI.

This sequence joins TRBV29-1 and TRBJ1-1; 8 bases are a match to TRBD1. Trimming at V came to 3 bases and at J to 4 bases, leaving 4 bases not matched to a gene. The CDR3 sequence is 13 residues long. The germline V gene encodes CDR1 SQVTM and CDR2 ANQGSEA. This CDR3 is CSVDRGHGTEAFF. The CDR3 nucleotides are TGCAGCGTTGACAGGGGGCACGGCACTGAAGCTTTCTTT.

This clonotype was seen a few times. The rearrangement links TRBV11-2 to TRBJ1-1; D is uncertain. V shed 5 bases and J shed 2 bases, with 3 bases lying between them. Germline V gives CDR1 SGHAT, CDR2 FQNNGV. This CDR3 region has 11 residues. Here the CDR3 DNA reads TGTGCCAGCAGCGTTAACACTGAAGCTTTCTTT. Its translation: CASSVNTEAFF.

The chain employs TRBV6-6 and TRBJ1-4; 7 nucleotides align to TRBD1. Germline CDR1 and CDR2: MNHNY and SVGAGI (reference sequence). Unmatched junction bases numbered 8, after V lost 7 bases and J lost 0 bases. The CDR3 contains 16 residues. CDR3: CASTRDRGTTNEKLFF. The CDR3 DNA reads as TGTGCCAGCACTCGGGACAGAGGGACAACTAATGAAAAACTGTTTTTT.

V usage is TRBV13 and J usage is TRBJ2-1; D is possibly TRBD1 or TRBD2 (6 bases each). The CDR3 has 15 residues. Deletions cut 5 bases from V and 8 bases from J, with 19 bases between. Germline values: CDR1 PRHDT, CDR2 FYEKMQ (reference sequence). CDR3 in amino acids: CASSAGPGAKDEQFF. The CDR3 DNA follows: TGTGCCAGCAGCGCAGGACCGGGGGCCAAGGATGAGCAGTTCTTC.

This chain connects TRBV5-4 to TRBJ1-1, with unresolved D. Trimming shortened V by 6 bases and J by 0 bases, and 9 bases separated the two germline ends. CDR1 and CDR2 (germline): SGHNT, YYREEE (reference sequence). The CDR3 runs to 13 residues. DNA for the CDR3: TGTGCCAGCAATCAGAACATGAACACTGAAGCTTTCTTT. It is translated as CASNQNMNTEAFF.

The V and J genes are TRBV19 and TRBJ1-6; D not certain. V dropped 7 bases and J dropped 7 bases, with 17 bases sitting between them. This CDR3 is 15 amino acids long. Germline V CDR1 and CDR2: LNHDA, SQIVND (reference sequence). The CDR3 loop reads CASNPRAQVNSPLHF. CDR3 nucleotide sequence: TGTGCCAGTAACCCCCGGGCCCAGGTGAATTCACCCCTCCACTTT.

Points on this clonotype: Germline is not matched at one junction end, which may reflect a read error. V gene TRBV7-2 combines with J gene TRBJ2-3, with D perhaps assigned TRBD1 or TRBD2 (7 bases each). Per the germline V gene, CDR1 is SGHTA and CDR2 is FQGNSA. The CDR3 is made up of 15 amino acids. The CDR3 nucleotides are TGTGCCAGCTGCTTGGGAGGGGGCGGCACAGATACGCAGTATTTT. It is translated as CASCLGGGGTDTQYF.

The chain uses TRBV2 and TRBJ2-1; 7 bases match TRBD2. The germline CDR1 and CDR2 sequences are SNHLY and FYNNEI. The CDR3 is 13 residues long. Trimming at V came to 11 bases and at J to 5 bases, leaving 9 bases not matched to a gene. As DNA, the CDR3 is TGTGCCTTCCTAGGCGGGAGTAACAATGAGCAGTTCTTC. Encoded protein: CAFLGGSNNEQFF.

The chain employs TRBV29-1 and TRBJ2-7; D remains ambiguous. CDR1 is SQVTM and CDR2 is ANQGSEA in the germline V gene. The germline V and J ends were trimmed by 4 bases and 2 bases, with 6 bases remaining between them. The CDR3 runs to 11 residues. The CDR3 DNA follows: TGCAGCGTTGGCAGCCCCTACGAGCAGTACTTC. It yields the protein CSVGSPYEQYF.

The CDR3 region has the DNA TGTGCCATCAGTGTGTTTACGGGTCAACTAGCGGGAGTAAGCTCCTACAATGAGCAGTTCTTC. Translated, it gives CAISVFTGQLAGVSSYNEQFF. V usage is TRBV10-3 and J usage is TRBJ2-1, with 11 bases fitting TRBD2. Germline CDR1 is ENHRY and CDR2 is SYGVKD. V gave up 4 bases and J gave up 0 bases; unmatched junction bases: 17. This CDR3 comprises 21 residues.

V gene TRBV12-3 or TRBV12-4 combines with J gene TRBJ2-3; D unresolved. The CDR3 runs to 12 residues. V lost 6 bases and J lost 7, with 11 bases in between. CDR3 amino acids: CASSETRHTQYF. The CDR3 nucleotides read TGTGCCAGCAGCGAGACTCGCCATACGCAGTATTTT.

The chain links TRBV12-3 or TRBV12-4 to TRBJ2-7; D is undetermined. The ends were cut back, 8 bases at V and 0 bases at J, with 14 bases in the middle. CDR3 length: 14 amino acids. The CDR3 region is CASSMGIISYEQYF. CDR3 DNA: TGTGCCAGCTCAATGGGAATTATCTCCTACGAGCAGTACTTC.

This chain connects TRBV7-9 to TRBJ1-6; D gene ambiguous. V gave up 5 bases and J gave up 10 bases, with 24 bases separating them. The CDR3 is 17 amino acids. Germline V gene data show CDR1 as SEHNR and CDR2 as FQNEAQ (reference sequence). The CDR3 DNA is TGTGCCAGCAGCCCCCTTGGACTGGCGGTCGAAGGATCACCCCTCCACTTT. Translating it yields CASSPLGLAVEGSPLHF. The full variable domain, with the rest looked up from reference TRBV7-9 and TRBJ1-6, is DTGVSQNPRHKITKRGQNVTFRCDPISEHNRLYWYRQTLGQGPEFLTYFQNEAQLEKSRLLSDRFSAERPKGSFSTLEIQRTEQGDSAMYLCASSPLGLAVEGSPLHFGNGTRLTVT.

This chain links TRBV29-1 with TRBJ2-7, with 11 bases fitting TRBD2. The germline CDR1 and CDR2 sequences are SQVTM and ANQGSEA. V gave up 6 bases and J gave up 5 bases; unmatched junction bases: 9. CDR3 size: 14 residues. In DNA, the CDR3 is TGCAGCGTCAAAATAGCGGGAGGGAGCAACGAGCAGTACTTC. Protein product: CSVKIAGGSNEQYF.

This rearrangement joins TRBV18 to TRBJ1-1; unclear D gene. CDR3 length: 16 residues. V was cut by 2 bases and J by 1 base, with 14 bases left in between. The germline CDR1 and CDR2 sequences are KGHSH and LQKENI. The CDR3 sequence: CASSPFMEVGNTEAFF. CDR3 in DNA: TGTGCCAGCTCACCATTCATGGAGGTAGGGAACACTGAAGCTTTCTTT.

The CDR3 DNA is TGTGCCAGCAGTTACGGGACAGGAAGGAAGACCCAGTACTTC. It yields the protein CASSYGTGRKTQYF. V is TRBV6-5 and J is TRBJ2-5; 8 bases align to TRBD1. This CDR3 contains 14 residues. V was clipped by 2 bases and J by 6 bases; unmatched bases: 5. Germline V lookup: CDR1 MNHEY, CDR2 SVGAGI.

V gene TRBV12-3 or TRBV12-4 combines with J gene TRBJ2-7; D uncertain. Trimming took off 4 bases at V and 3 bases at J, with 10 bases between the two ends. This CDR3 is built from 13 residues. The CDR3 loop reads CASSSRYLYEQYF. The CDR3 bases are TGTGCCAGCAGTTCCCGGTACCTCTACGAGCAGTACTTC.